The 14 T cell receptor beta chains listed next were all sequenced from one sample in a study of cytomegalovirus exposure and HLA in healthy donors. The PCR contained 60 Vbeta and 13 Jbeta primers. Sequenced by immunoSEQ multiplex PCR; TCRdb stores in-frame clones only, minus some. This table holds 150,000 or so clones, about 75% found once. Sequenced material: PBMCs. All receptors derive from a middle-aged man in good health and CMV-seronegative.

This sequence joins TRBV27 and TRBJ1-2; D perhaps matches TRBD1 (5 bases). Germline CDR1 reads MNHEY; CDR2 reads SMNVEV (reference sequence). Trimming pared 1 base from V and 5 bases from J, leaving 14 bases between. This CDR3 is built from 15 residues. CDR3 in amino acids: CASSLWARQSYGYTF. For the CDR3, the DNA is TGTGCCAGCAGTTTATGGGCACGACAGAGTTATGGCTACACCTTC.

Only one count was recorded for this clone. The chain combines TRBV14 with TRBJ1-6, with a weak D call TRBD1 (5 bases). The CDR3 spans 17 residues. V lost 2 bases, J lost 9 bases, and 20 bases lay in between. Germline-derived CDR1 and CDR2 are SGHDN and FVKESK. As DNA, the CDR3 is TGTGCCAGCAGCCAAAAGTTTATTTGGGGCTCGGTTTCACCCCTCCACTTT. This encodes CASSQKFIWGSVSPLHF. The complete variable domain, with remaining parts taken from reference TRBV14 and TRBJ1-6, reads EAGVTQFPSHSVIEKGQTVTLRCDPISGHDNLYWYRRVMGKEIKFLLHFVKESKQDESGMPNNRFLAERTGGTYSTLKVQPAELEDSGVYFCASSQKFIWGSVSPLHFGNGTRLTVT.

The V call is TRBV11-3, the J call TRBJ1-2; the match to TRBD1 covers 7 bases. The germline V gene has CDR1 SGHNT and CDR2 YENEEA. The trim removed 3 bases at V and 4 bases at J, leaving 5 bases unmatched. The CDR3 is made up of 14 amino acids. CDR3 protein: CASSLTGSGYGYTF. The CDR3 nucleotides are TGTGCCAGCAGCTTGACAGGGAGCGGCTATGGCTACACCTTC.

This clone was found once. The chain carries TRBV5-4 and TRBJ2-5; TRBD1 matches 7 bases. The DNA end lines up better with TRBJ2-7; the J call may be wrong. This CDR3 is built from 15 residues. Germline V gene data show CDR1 as SGHNT and CDR2 as YYREEE (reference sequence). The CDR3 is CASSSLAGGIYEQYF. CDR3 sequence (DNA): TGTGCCAGCAGCTCTTTGGCAGGGGGTATCTACGAGCAGTACTTC.

The rearrangement joins TRBV9 to TRBJ2-2; no clear D. This CDR3 comprises 14 residues. Trimming removed 0 bases at V and 4 bases at J, with 7 bases between. CDR1 is SGDLS, CDR2 YYNGEE, per germline. For the CDR3, the DNA is TGTGCCAGCAGCGTAGGGTTGAGCACCGGGGAGCTGTTTTTT. It encodes CASSVGLSTGELFF.

The V gene is TRBV9, the J gene TRBJ1-2; D gene ambiguous. From germline, CDR1 is SGDLS and CDR2 YYNGEE. The V end was cut by 0 bases, the J end by 3 bases, with 18 bases between. The CDR3 consists of 17 residues. The CDR3 DNA reads as TGTGCCAGCAGCGTAGGGGCAATCCGAGGAGGCTACTATGGCTACACCTTC. Its protein product is CASSVGAIRGGYYGYTF.

Only a few counts were recorded for this clone. The rearrangement uses TRBV2 and TRBJ1-1; TRBD1 aligns across 10 bases. V shed 4 bases, J shed 2 bases, and the junction held 7 bases outside the gene matches. Looked up from germline, CDR1 is SNHLY and CDR2 is FYNNEI. The length of the CDR3 is 16 residues. CDR3 residues: CASSGRQGAINTEAFF. The CDR3 DNA is TGTGCCAGCAGTGGGAGACAGGGGGCCATAAACACTGAAGCTTTCTTT.

The chain couples TRBV19 to TRBJ1-6; D is ambiguous. Trimming took 3 bases from V and 10 from J, leaving 16 bases between them. The CDR3 covers 15 residues. The germline CDR1 and CDR2 sequences are LNHDA and SQIVND (reference sequence). The chain's CDR3 is CASSMWSAVDSPLHF. The DNA of the CDR3 is TGTGCCAGTAGTATGTGGTCAGCGGTGGACTCACCCCTCCACTTT.

The rearrangement uses TRBV4-2 and TRBJ1-2; 7 positions match TRBD1. The CDR3 is 16 residues long. Looked up from germline, CDR1 is LGHNA and CDR2 is YNFKEQ. J gave up 0 bases and V 4 bases, and 8 bases lay outside the gene matches. The DNA of the CDR3 is TGTGCCAGCAGCCTCAGGGACAGAAGAGCTAACTATGGCTACACCTTC. Protein product: CASSLRDRRANYGYTF.

A few counts support this clone. The chain links TRBV4-1 to TRBJ2-6; perhaps TRBD2 as D (5 bases). V lost 3 bases, J lost 0 bases, and 15 bases lay in between. There are 18 residues in the CDR3. Germline loops: CDR1 MGHRA, CDR2 YSYEKL. The CDR3 region is CASSHLGLLPSGANVLTF. DNA of the CDR3: TGCGCCAGCAGCCATTTAGGACTTCTTCCCTCTGGGGCCAACGTCCTGACTTTC.

This clone was seen only a few times. The chain employs TRBV7-9 and TRBJ2-7; TRBD1 matches at 10 bases. Losses at the gene ends were 3 bases for V and 6 bases for J; bases not matched to a gene: 5. Germline V gene data show CDR1 as SEHNR and CDR2 as FQNEAQ (reference sequence). CDR3 length: 14 amino acids. CDR3 region: CASSFGGQGGEQYF. The CDR3 DNA follows: TGTGCCAGCAGCTTCGGAGGACAGGGGGGCGAGCAGTACTTC.

The V and J genes are TRBV12-5 and TRBJ2-7; a possible D gene is TRBD2 (5 bases). The CDR3 is 15 residues long. V was pared by 5 bases and J by 6 bases, with 20 bases between. Germline-derived CDR1 and CDR2 are LGHNT and FRNRAP. This CDR3 reads CASGPSAGGLSEQYF. The DNA of the CDR3 is TGTGCTAGTGGTCCCTCCGCAGGCGGGCTATCCGAGCAGTACTTC.

The J gene is TRBJ2-2, the V gene TRBV4-1; a possible D gene is TRBD2 (7 bases). Trimming left V 2 bases short and J 3 bases short, with 10 bases between. The CDR3 sequence is 15 residues long. Germline loops: CDR1 MGHRA, CDR2 YSYEKL. The CDR3 spells CASSQRGGDTGELFF. The CDR3 coding sequence is TGCGCCAGCAGCCAAAGGGGGGGGGACACCGGGGAGCTGTTTTTT.

V and J are TRBV6-1 and TRBJ1-4, with D perhaps matching TRBD1 (5 bases). The V gene lost 3 bases and the J gene lost 8 bases, with 13 bases spanning the gap. There are 14 residues in the CDR3. Germline V gives CDR1 MNHNS, CDR2 SASEGT. The CDR3 here is CASSETALREKLFF. As DNA, the CDR3 is TGTGCCAGCAGTGAGACAGCCCTGAGGGAAAAACTGTTTTTT.